This TCR beta chain was recorded in a study of human T cells and chemical hapten exposure. Study-wide context: Patients, largely female, had alopecia areata, totalis or universalis. Study-wide results and caveats: DPC sensitization produced no change in TCRs with frequency above 1 in 1000. Controls had significantly fewer large CDR3 similarity clusters than were formed by expanded TCRs.

This clonotype was seen more than once but under ten times. What it recognizes is unknown. Trimming took 6 bases from V and 6 from J, leaving 16 bases between them. Germline loops: CDR1 SNHLY, CDR2 FYNNEI. This CDR3 is 14 amino acids long. TCRdb ran MiXCR on the RACE reads and lists one entry per CDR3 protein. Altogether some 96,000 distinct CDR3 sequences are present, approximately 9.3% being singletons, with the ten largest covering just over 2%. As to time point: patch test 2, 6 weeks after DPC sensitization. As to treatment: therapeutic diphenylcyclopropenone sensitization with weekly scalp DPC. Each donor was an alopecia patient between 18 and 70 years of age who qualified for DPC.

The chain is built from TRBV2 and TRBJ2-3; D possibly matches TRBD1 or TRBD2 (6 bases each). The sample here was whole blood, taken in connection with sensitization to the hapten diphenylcyclopropenone (DPC). This clonotype originated in a woman in her 40s with alopecia areata. Some clones in this sample may be carry-over from other donors' samples. CDR3 protein: CASRGGPPTDTQYF. In DNA, the CDR3 is TGTGCCAGCAGGGGGGGCCCCCCGACGGATACGCAGTATTTT.